This T cell receptor (beta chain) was captured in a study of shared clonotypes between healthy human individuals. Study in general: Each donor contributed plates that comprised three CD4 naive, three CD4 memory, two CD8 naive and one CD8 memory.

Everyone who donated was a Caucasian adult who lived in Nashville, Tennessee. Assay: immunoSEQ multiplex PCR; the TCRdb copy retains only in-frame clones and omits some. The sample holds about 190,000 clones, about 66% seen once. Overall study findings and caveats: Across a handful of donors, naive CD4 shared approximately 4.5%, naive CD8 more than 3%, memory CD4 more than 2%, memory CD8 under 0.5%.

There are 11 residues in the CDR3. Trimming shortened V by 0 bases and J by 7 bases, and 3 bases separated the two germline ends. Germline V gene data show CDR1 as MGHDK and CDR2 as SYGVNS. This clone was found a few times. Its antigen remains unidentified. The V gene is TRBV25-1, the J gene TRBJ1-2; no reliable D call. The sequence was obtained from a man aged 25 to 40 in good health. Input material: memory CD4+ T cells sorted from blood. Subset described: CD45RA-negative fraction. In nucleotides, the CDR3 is TGTGCCAGCAGTGAATATGGTGGCTACACCTTC. Protein product: CASSEYGGYTF.